The next 24 T cell receptor beta chains were all read from a single sample in a study of blood T cell repertoires in COVID-19. Libraries were prepared by immunoSEQ multiplex PCR; TCRdb keeps only in-frame clonotypes and omits some of them. The data show fewer than 180,000 clones, about nine tenths seen once. The sample comprised peripheral blood. Receptors originate from a woman aged 55-70 years with active or convalescent COVID-19.

This chain connects TRBV4-1 to TRBJ1-2; a possible D gene is TRBD1 (6 bases). The germline V and J ends were trimmed by 4 bases and 4 bases, with 22 bases remaining between them. CDR1 and CDR2 (germline): MGHRA, YSYEKL. There are 17 residues in the CDR3. DNA of the CDR3: TGCGCCAGCAGCCCCGAACCGTCCACAGGGTCTGGCTATGGCTACACCTTC. The encoded protein is CASSPEPSTGSGYGYTF.

The rearrangement links TRBV6-1 to TRBJ1-3; the D is unclear. Germline-derived CDR1 and CDR2 are MNHNS and SASEGT. CDR3 length: 15 residues. V dropped 1 base and J dropped 7 bases, with 14 bases sitting between them. CDR3 nucleotide sequence: TGTGCCAGCAGTGAAGTTTACTTGGGGAGGAACACCATATATTTT. It translates to CASSEVYLGRNTIYF.

The CDR3, as DNA: TGTGCCAGTAGTGCCAACCGGGACAGGACTGAAAAACTGTTTTTT. Its protein product is CASSANRDRTEKLFF. The J gene is TRBJ1-4, the V gene TRBV19; 8 positions agree with TRBD1. Germline trimming cut 5 bases from V and 7 bases from J; bases unmatched to any gene: 9. The germline V gene has CDR1 LNHDA and CDR2 SQIVND (reference sequence). This CDR3 is 15 amino acids long.

The sample holds a few counts of this clone. V and J are TRBV18 and TRBJ2-7; 10 bases line up with TRBD1. This CDR3 region has 14 residues. CDR1 KGHSH and CDR2 LQKENI come from the germline V gene. The V and J ends lost 4 bases and 8 bases, in that order; junction bases with no gene match: 8. The CDR3 reads CASSLRGTGEKQYF. DNA for the CDR3: TGTGCCAGCTCACTTAGGGGGACAGGGGAGAAGCAGTACTTC.

The chain recombines TRBV7-2 with TRBJ2-1, with D hard to call. V was trimmed by 5 bases and J by 4 bases, leaving 6 bases between them. Germline V gives CDR1 SGHTA, CDR2 FQGNSA. CDR3 length equals 12 residues. CDR3 amino acids: CASSAQYNEQFF. For the CDR3, the DNA is TGTGCCAGCAGCGCCCAGTACAATGAGCAGTTCTTC.

The genes are TRBV20-1 and TRBJ1-3; D gene uncertain. Germline lookup yields CDR1 DFQATT and CDR2 SNEGSKA (reference sequence). This CDR3 spans 15 amino acids. Trimming pared 3 bases from V and 4 bases from J, leaving 16 bases between. The CDR3 DNA follows: TGCAGTGCTAGTCCTCATTCTAAGTCCGGAAACACCATATATTTT. The encoded protein is CSASPHSKSGNTIYF.

The chain couples TRBV6-1 to TRBJ1-5; D unclear. Germline V lookup: CDR1 MNHNS, CDR2 SASEGT. With 3 bases removed from V and 6 bases from J, the gap between germline ends came to 3 bases. The CDR3 has 11 amino acids. The DNA of the CDR3 is TGTGCCAGCAGTGACGGTCAGCCCCAGCATTTT. Protein: CASSDGQPQHF.

V gene TRBV10-3 combines with J gene TRBJ2-1, with a possible D match to TRBD2 (6 bases). Germline CDR1 ENHRY, CDR2 SYGVKD. This CDR3 is built from 12 residues. V lost 8 bases, J lost 9 bases, and 14 bases lay in between. The CDR3 spells CAIVGSDGEQFF. In DNA form, the CDR3 reads TGTGCCATCGTCGGGAGCGACGGTGAGCAGTTCTTC.

V gene TRBV6-2 or TRBV6-3 combines with J gene TRBJ1-6, with 8 positions matching TRBD1. This CDR3 spans 20 amino acids. Trimming at V came to 2 bases and at J to 3 bases, leaving 15 bases not matched to a gene. Germline V gives CDR1 MNHEY, CDR2 SVGEGT. The CDR3 sequence is CASSYASGTGLYHYNSPLHF. The CDR3 DNA is TGTGCCAGCAGTTACGCGTCCGGGACAGGACTTTATCACTATAATTCACCCCTCCACTTT.

This chain uses TRBV6-5 with TRBJ1-1; D gene ambiguous. Trimming took off 4 bases at V and 12 bases at J, with 18 bases between the two ends. The germline CDR1 and CDR2 sequences are MNHEY and SVGAGI. The CDR3 has 13 residues. CDR3 region: CASSLPLLGSTFF. The CDR3 DNA sequence: TGTGCCAGCAGTTTGCCTTTATTGGGGAGTACTTTCTTT.

This rearrangement joins TRBV6-5 to TRBJ2-3; TRBD2 matches at 10 bases. The CDR3 extends over 15 amino acids. Germline trimming cut 7 bases from V and 6 bases from J; bases unmatched to any gene: 10. CDR1 MNHEY and CDR2 SVGAGI come from the germline V gene. This CDR3 is CASTSSGGAWDTQYF. The CDR3 bases are TGTGCCAGCACGAGCAGCGGGGGGGCCTGGGATACGCAGTATTTT.

The CDR3 reads CATSREPNPGQGTPLHF. DNA of the CDR3: TGTGCCACCAGCAGAGAACCTAACCCCGGACAAGGTACACCCCTCCACTTT. The J gene is TRBJ1-6, the V gene TRBV15, with D tentatively TRBD1 (5 bases). Between the trimmed V and J ends, which lost 0 bases and 11 bases, there was a span of 20 bases. The CDR3 has 17 amino acids. CDR1 and CDR2 from the germline V gene are LNHNV and YYDKDF (reference sequence).

The chain is built from TRBV3-1 (or the pseudogene TRBV3-2) and TRBJ1-5; TRBD1 is a possible D gene (5 bases). V was shortened by 1 base and J by 6 bases, with 10 bases between the two germline ends. The CDR3 spans 14 residues. Germline values: CDR1 LGHDT, CDR2 YNNKEL (reference sequence). CDR3 protein: CASSQVGVGQPQHF. The CDR3 bases are TGTGCCAGCAGCCAAGTAGGGGTGGGTCAGCCCCAGCATTTT.

The CDR3 protein is CAWSGLPSGFSGNTIYF. Written as DNA, the CDR3 is TGTGCCTGGAGTGGACTGCCGAGCGGGTTCTCTGGAAACACCATATATTTT. The V call is TRBV30, the J call TRBJ1-3; D ambiguous. V dropped 1 base and J dropped 0 bases, with 16 bases sitting between them. Looked up from germline, CDR1 is GTSNPN and CDR2 is SVGIG (reference sequence). There are 17 residues in the CDR3.

The chain has TRBV7-9 and TRBJ1-2, with D possibly being TRBD1 (5 bases). V lost 3 bases to trimming and J lost 6 bases, with 11 bases between them. The CDR3 is made up of 13 amino acids. Germline V gives CDR1 SEHNR, CDR2 FQNEAQ (reference sequence). CDR3 bases: TGTGCCAGCAGCTTCCCAGGGAGGGATGGCTACACCTTC. Translation: CASSFPGRDGYTF.

CDR3 nucleotide sequence: TGTGCCAGCAGCCCAGGGACAGGGGTCGGAAACACCATATATTTT. This translates into CASSPGTGVGNTIYF. The genes are TRBV6-5 and TRBJ1-3; 10 bases are a match to TRBD1. Germline V gives CDR1 MNHEY, CDR2 SVGAGI. The CDR3 is made up of 15 amino acids. V lost 6 bases and J lost 4; bases outside the gene matches: 6.

The chain is built from TRBV18 and TRBJ2-5; weak D call: TRBD2 (6 bases). In germline, CDR1 is KGHSH, CDR2 LQKENI. The CDR3 has 15 residues. V lost 0 bases and J 5 bases, leaving 13 bases between the germline ends. The CDR3 DNA reads TGTGCCAGCTCACCACCTTACGGGGGAACGGAGACCCAGTACTTC. Its translation is CASSPPYGGTETQYF.

This chain joins TRBV7-9 and TRBJ1-1, with a tentative D call TRBD1 (5 bases). Trimming removed 5 bases at V and 2 bases at J, with 12 bases between. There are 14 residues in the CDR3. Per germline, CDR1 SEHNR and CDR2 FQNEAQ (reference sequence). CDR3 DNA: TGTGCCAGCAGCCAAGACAGCTTTAACACTGAAGCTTTCTTT. This encodes CASSQDSFNTEAFF.

This CDR3 reads CASRTGQGVWGNQPQHF. The CDR3 nucleotides read TGTGCCAGCAGAACGGGACAGGGGGTTTGGGGCAATCAGCCCCAGCATTTT. The chain couples TRBV5-6 to TRBJ1-5, with 11 bases identical to TRBD1. V lost 5 bases and J lost 2; bases outside the gene matches: 9. The CDR3 extends over 17 amino acids. Germline loops: CDR1 SGHDT, CDR2 YYEEEE. Full variable domain (missing parts from reference TRBV5-6 and TRBJ1-5): DAGVTQSPTHLIKTRGQQVTLRCSPKSGHDTVSWYQQALGQGPQFIFQYYEEEERQRGNFPDRFSGHQFPNYSSELNVNALLLGDSALYLCASRTGQGVWGNQPQHFGDGTRLSIL.

The chain uses TRBV2 and TRBJ1-2, with D perhaps TRBD1 (6 bases). This CDR3 has 15 residues. V shed 6 bases and J shed 6 bases, with 20 bases lying between them. Germline V gives CDR1 SNHLY, CDR2 FYNNEI. CDR3 nucleotide sequence: TGTGCCAGCAGCCTACGGGGGGGGCTTCAGAATGGCTACACCTTC. Protein: CASSLRGGLQNGYTF.

This chain joins TRBV4-2 and TRBJ1-5, with 7 bases aligning to TRBD1. J gave up 5 bases and V 3 bases, and 10 bases lay outside the gene matches. The CDR3 sequence is 16 residues long. Germline V gives CDR1 LGHNA, CDR2 YNFKEQ. CDR3 in amino acids: CASSQSWDSGYQPQHF. The CDR3 coding sequence is TGTGCCAGCAGCCAGAGCTGGGACAGCGGCTATCAGCCCCAGCATTTT.

A single count supports this clone. This sequence joins TRBV12-3 or TRBV12-4 and TRBJ1-2; 10 nucleotides line up with TRBD1. Trimming cost V 3 bases and J 8 bases; bases outside gene matches: 3. The CDR3 totals 13 residues. The CDR3 region is CASSFGTGEGYTF. CDR3 coding DNA: TGTGCCAGCAGTTTTGGGACAGGGGAGGGCTACACCTTC.

This clone was seen a few times. The chain couples TRBV4-1 to TRBJ2-1; possible D gene TRBD2, 6 bases. CDR3 length equals 16 residues. CDR1 is MGHRA and CDR2 is YSYEKL in the germline V gene. V lost 1 base and J lost 3, with 13 bases in between. CDR3 sequence: CASSQGSSVYYNEQFF. CDR3 sequence (DNA): TGCGCCAGCAGCCAAGGGTCTAGCGTGTACTACAATGAGCAGTTCTTC.

V gene TRBV6-5 combines with J gene TRBJ1-4; 8 nucleotides line up with TRBD1. The CDR3 totals 12 residues. Germline CDR1 is MNHEY and CDR2 is SVGAGI. Losses at the gene ends were 4 bases for V and 8 bases for J; bases not matched to a gene: 0. CDR3 DNA: TGTGCCAGCAGTTGGGACAGGGAAAAACTGTTTTTT. This sequence encodes CASSWDREKLFF.